This passage covers 13 T cell receptor beta chains from one sample sequenced in a study of T cells in Graves' hyperthyroidism and ophthalmopathy. Researchers amplified the TCR beta CDR3 regions from RNA transcripts. First-round RT-PCR of the TCR CDR3 relied on the HTBI primer set. TCRdb independently ran MiXCR on the multiplex PCR reads; one entry per CDR3 protein. This table holds over 650,000 distinct CDR3 sequences, about 16% found once. Material: blood. The receptor set was obtained from a man in his late teens or twenties with Graves' hyperthyroidism.

This clonotype was seen a few times. The V call is TRBV7-9, the J call TRBJ2-7, with 11 positions matching TRBD1. The J call is doubtful: the DNA matches TRBJ2-5 better. The CDR3 is 16 amino acids. CDR1 and CDR2 (germline): SEHNR, FQNEAQ (reference sequence). The DNA of the CDR3 is TGTGCCAGCAGCTCTGCCGGGACAGGGGGAGGTACGACCCAGTACTTC. Protein: CASSSAGTGGGTTQYF.

Regarding this clonotype: This may be a read error, as it is one base from a much larger clone. V is TRBV7-9 and J is TRBJ2-1; the D is unclear. The closer fit of TRBJ2-7 to the DNA end suggests the J call may be wrong. The CDR3 has 15 residues. CDR1 and CDR2 (germline): SEHNR, FQNEAQ (reference sequence). The CDR3 DNA reads TGTGCCAGCAGCGAAATATTAAGCTCCTACAATGAGCAGTACTTC. Translating gives CASSEILSSYNEQYF.

This clonotype came up many times. The chain uses TRBV6-1 and TRBJ2-7; D possibly corresponds to TRBD1 (6 bases). The CDR3 has 14 residues. Germline V lookup: CDR1 MNHNS, CDR2 SASEGT. Trimming removed 3 bases from V and 1 base from J, with 10 bases in between. The chain's CDR3 is CASSEAGASYEQYF. As DNA, the CDR3 is TGTGCCAGCAGTGAGGCAGGGGCATCCTACGAGCAGTACTTC.

This clonotype was detected a few times. The chain uses TRBV15 and TRBJ2-7; a weak D match, TRBD1 (6 bases). The CDR3 is 14 residues long. Germline assignment: CDR1 LNHNV and CDR2 YYDKDF (reference sequence). V was pared by 1 base and J by 2 bases, with 9 bases between. In DNA, the CDR3 is TGTGCCACCAGCAGAGTAAGGACAGCCTACGAGCAGTACTTC. This encodes CATSRVRTAYEQYF.

This clonotype was observed a few times. The V and J genes are TRBV24-1 and TRBJ1-5; D remains ambiguous. The V end lost 3 bases, the J end lost 0 bases, and 5 bases lay between the germline ends. The CDR3 is made up of 14 amino acids. CDR1 is KGHDR, CDR2 SFDVKD, per germline. The CDR3 DNA is TGTGCCACCAGTGATGTGAATAGCAATCAGCCCCAGCATTTT. It specifies CATSDVNSNQPQHF.

The chain carries TRBV6-1 and TRBJ1-6; 10 bases match TRBD1. The CDR3 has 16 residues. Germline CDR1 is MNHNS and CDR2 is SASEGT. The V gene end was trimmed by 0 bases and the J gene end by 10 bases; junction bases not matched to a gene: 6. CDR3 coding DNA: TGTGCCAGCAGTGAAGCGTGGGTGGGACAGGGGTCACCCCTCCACTTT. It is translated as CASSEAWVGQGSPLHF.

The chain is built from TRBV20-1 and TRBJ2-3; D ambiguous. The germline gives CDR1 DFQATT, CDR2 SNEGSKA (reference sequence). Trimming removed 1 base from V and 2 bases from J, with 10 bases in between. CDR3 length: 14 residues. CDR3 coding DNA: TGCAGTGCTAGAGTAGTCAGGAACACAGATACGCAGTATTTT. Encoded protein: CSARVVRNTDTQYF.

V usage is TRBV12-3 or TRBV12-4 and J usage is TRBJ1-2; 8 nucleotides match TRBD1. The CDR3 sequence is 13 residues long. Trimming took 2 bases from V and 6 from J; bases not matched to a gene: 2. CDR3 sequence reads: CASSLQGANGYTF. CDR3 DNA: TGTGCCAGCAGTTTACAGGGGGCTAATGGCTACACCTTC.

This rearrangement joins TRBV20-1 to TRBJ1-1, with TRBD1 matching over 7 bases. From germline, CDR1 is DFQATT and CDR2 SNEGSKA (reference sequence). The CDR3 consists of 13 residues. The V gene end was trimmed by 5 bases and the J gene end by 2 bases; junction bases not matched to a gene: 5. The CDR3 sequence is CSAYRGVNTEAFF. In DNA, the CDR3 is TGCAGTGCTTACAGGGGAGTTAACACTGAAGCTTTCTTT.

This sequence joins TRBV4-3 and TRBJ2-5, with TRBD1 identical over 7 bases. Per germline, CDR1 LGHNA and CDR2 YSLEER. The V and J ends lost 0 bases and 12 bases, in that order; junction bases with no gene match: 7. This CDR3 contains 13 residues. In DNA form, the CDR3 reads TGCGCCAGCAGCCAAGATAGGCAGGGGGACAAGTACTTC. Amino acid sequence: CASSQDRQGDKYF.

This chain uses TRBV14 with TRBJ2-7, with D possibly called TRBD1 or TRBD2 (5 bases each). Germline V CDR1 and CDR2: SGHDN, FVKESK. Trimming pared 4 bases from V and 1 base from J, leaving 17 bases between. The CDR3 runs to 16 residues. CDR3 bases: TGTGCCAGCAGCCCCCCTCTCGGGACCGTATCCTACGAGCAGTACTTC. Its protein is CASSPPLGTVSYEQYF.

In its sample, this clonotype was seen many times. The chain carries TRBV3-1 and TRBJ2-5, with 11 positions matching TRBD2. The V and J ends lost 3 bases and 0 bases, in that order; junction bases with no gene match: 3. CDR1 is LGHDT and CDR2 is YNNKEL in the germline V gene (reference sequence). The CDR3 extends over 16 amino acids. CDR3 in amino acids: CASSHGLAGNQETQYF. CDR3 coding DNA: TGTGCCAGCAGCCACGGACTAGCGGGTAACCAAGAGACCCAGTACTTC.

The CDR3 region is CASSISGGLQETQYF. The CDR3, as DNA: TGTGCCAGCAGCATATCGGGAGGCCTCCAAGAGACCCAGTACTTC. V and J are TRBV28 and TRBJ2-5; the match to TRBD2 covers 7 bases. Looked up from germline, CDR1 is MDHEN and CDR2 is SYDVKM. Trimming took 6 bases from V and 1 from J; bases not matched to a gene: 8. The CDR3 has 15 amino acids.